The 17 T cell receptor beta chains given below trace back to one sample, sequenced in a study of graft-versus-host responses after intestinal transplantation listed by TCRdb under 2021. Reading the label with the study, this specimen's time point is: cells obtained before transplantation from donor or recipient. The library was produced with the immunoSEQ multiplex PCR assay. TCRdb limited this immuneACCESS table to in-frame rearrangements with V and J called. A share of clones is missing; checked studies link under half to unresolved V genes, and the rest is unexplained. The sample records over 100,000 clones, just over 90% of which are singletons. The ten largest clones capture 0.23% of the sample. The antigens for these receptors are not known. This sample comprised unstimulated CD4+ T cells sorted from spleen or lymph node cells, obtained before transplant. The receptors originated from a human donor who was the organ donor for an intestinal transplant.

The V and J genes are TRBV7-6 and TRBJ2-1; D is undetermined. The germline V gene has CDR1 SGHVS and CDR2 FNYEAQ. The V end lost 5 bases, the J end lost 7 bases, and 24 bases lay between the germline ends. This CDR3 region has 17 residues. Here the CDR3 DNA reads TGTGCCAGCAGCCCACTTTTAGGCCTGCCTACAAGAAATGAGCAGTTCTTC. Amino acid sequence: CASSPLLGLPTRNEQFF.

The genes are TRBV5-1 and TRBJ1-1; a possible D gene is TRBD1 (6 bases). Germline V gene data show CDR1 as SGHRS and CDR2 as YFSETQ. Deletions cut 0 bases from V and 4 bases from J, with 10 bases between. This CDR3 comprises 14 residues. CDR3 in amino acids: CASSLGGGGTEAFF. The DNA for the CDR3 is TGCGCCAGCAGCTTGGGCGGGGGCGGCACTGAAGCTTTCTTT.

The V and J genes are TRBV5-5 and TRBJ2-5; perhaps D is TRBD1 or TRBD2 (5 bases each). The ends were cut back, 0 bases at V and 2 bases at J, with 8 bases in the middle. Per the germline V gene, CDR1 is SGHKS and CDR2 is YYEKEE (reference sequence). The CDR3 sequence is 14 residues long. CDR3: CASSLGWGQETQYF. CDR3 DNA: TGTGCCAGCAGCTTGGGCTGGGGGCAAGAGACCCAGTACTTC.

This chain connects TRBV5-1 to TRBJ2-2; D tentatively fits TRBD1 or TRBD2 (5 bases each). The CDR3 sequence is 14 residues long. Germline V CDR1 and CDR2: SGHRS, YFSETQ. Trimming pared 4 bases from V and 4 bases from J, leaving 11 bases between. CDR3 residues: CASSLGPLTGELFF. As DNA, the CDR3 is TGCGCCAGCAGCCTGGGACCTCTCACCGGGGAGCTGTTTTTT.

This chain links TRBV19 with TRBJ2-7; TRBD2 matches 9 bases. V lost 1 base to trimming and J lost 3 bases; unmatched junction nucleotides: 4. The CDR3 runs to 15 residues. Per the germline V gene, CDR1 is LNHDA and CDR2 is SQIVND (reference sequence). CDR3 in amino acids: CASSIGGRAFYEQYF. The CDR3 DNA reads TGTGCCAGTAGTATAGGCGGGAGGGCCTTCTACGAGCAGTACTTC.

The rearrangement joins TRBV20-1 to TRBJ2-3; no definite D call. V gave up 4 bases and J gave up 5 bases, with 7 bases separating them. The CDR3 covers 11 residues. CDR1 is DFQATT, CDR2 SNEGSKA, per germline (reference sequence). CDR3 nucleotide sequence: TGCAGTGCTATGGCTGGAGATACGCAGTATTTT. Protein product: CSAMAGDTQYF.

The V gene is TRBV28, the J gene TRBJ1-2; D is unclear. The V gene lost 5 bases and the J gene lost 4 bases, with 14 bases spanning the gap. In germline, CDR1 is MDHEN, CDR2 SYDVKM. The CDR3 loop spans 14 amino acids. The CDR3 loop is CASSLHTRRYGYTF. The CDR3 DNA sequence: TGTGCCAGCAGTCTCCACACCCGCCGCTATGGCTACACCTTC.

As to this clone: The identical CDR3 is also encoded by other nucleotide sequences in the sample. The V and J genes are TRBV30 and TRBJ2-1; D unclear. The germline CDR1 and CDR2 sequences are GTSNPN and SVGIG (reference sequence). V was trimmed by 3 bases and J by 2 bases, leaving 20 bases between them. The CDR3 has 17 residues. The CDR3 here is CAWRRVEPGGTYNEQFF. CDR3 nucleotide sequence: TGTGCCTGGAGACGGGTTGAACCGGGCGGTACCTACAATGAGCAGTTCTTC.

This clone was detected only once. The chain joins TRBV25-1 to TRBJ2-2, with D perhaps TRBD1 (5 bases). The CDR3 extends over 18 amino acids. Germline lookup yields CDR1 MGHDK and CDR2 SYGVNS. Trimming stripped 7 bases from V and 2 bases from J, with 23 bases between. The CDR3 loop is CASTTAPRWGLNTGELFF. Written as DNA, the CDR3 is TGTGCCAGCACTACTGCCCCAAGGTGGGGCCTAAACACCGGGGAGCTGTTTTTT.

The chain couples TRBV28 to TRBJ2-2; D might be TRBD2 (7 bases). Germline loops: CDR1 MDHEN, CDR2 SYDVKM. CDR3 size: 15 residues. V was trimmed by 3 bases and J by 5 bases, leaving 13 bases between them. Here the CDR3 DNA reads TGTGCCAGCAGTTTCGGGGGGCGCGCGACCGGGGAGCTGTTTTTT. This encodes CASSFGGRATGELFF.

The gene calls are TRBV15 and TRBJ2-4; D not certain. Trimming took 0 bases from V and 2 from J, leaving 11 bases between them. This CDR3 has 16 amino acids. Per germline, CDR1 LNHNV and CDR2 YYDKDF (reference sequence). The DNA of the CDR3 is TGTGCCACCAGCAGAGATTCATACCCCACCAAAAACATTCAGTACTTC. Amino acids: CATSRDSYPTKNIQYF.

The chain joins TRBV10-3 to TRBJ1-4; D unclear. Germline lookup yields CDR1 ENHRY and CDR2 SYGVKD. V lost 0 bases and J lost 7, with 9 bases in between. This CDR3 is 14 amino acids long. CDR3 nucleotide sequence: TGTGCCATCAGTGAGTCCAAGGGCGTTGAAAAACTGTTTTTT. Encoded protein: CAISESKGVEKLFF.

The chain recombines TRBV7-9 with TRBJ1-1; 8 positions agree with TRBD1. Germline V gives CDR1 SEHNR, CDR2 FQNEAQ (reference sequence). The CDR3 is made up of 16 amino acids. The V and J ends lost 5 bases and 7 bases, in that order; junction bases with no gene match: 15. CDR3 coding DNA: TGTGCCAGCAGCGGTAAGCAGGGGGCGCAGAGGAATGAAGCTTTCTTT. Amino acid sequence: CASSGKQGAQRNEAFF.

CDR3: CASSLRGGETQYF. CDR3 DNA: TGTGCCAGCAGCTTAAGAGGGGGAGAGACCCAGTACTTC. The genes are TRBV5-4 and TRBJ2-5; weak D call: TRBD1 (6 bases). V lost 2 bases and J lost 4, with 9 bases in between. There are 13 residues in the CDR3. Per germline, CDR1 SGHNT and CDR2 YYREEE (reference sequence). Full variable domain (missing parts from reference TRBV5-4 and TRBJ2-5): ETGVTQSPTHLIKTRGQQVTLRCSSQSGHNTVSWYQQALGQGPQFIFQYYREEENGRGNFPPRFSGLQFPNYSSELNVNALELDDSALYLCASSLRGGETQYFGPGTRLLVL.

The CDR3, as DNA: TGTGCCAGCAGGGGAGCCGGGACTAATGAAAAACTGTTTTTT. Translation: CASRGAGTNEKLFF. The V and J genes are TRBV2 and TRBJ1-4; D is undetermined. The ends were cut back, 6 bases at V and 2 bases at J, with 10 bases in the middle. CDR1 and CDR2 from the germline V gene are SNHLY and FYNNEI. CDR3 length equals 14 residues.

CDR3 sequence reads: CAWSDLGVGTQYF. The DNA for the CDR3 is TGTGCCTGGAGTGACTTGGGAGTGGGGACCCAGTACTTC. This chain joins TRBV30 and TRBJ2-5; D possibly corresponds to TRBD2 (5 bases). V shed 1 base and J shed 7 bases, with 13 bases lying between them. Per germline, CDR1 GTSNPN and CDR2 SVGIG (reference sequence). The CDR3 consists of 13 residues.

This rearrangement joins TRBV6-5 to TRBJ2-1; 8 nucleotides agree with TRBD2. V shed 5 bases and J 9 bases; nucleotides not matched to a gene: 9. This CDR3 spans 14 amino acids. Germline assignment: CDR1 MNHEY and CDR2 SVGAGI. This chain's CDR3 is CASSQSSGSTEQFF. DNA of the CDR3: TGTGCCAGCAGTCAATCCAGCGGGAGCACTGAGCAGTTCTTC.